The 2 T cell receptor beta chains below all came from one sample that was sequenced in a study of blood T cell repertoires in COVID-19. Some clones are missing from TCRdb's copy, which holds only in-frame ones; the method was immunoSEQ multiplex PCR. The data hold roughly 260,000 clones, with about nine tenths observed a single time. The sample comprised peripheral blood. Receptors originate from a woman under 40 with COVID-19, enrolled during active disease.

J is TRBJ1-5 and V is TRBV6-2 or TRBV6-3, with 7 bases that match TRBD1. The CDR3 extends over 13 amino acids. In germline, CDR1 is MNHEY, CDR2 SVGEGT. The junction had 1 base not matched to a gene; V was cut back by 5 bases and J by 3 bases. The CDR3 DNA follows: TGTGCCAGCAGTGGGACAGACAATCAGCCCCAGCATTTT. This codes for CASSGTDNQPQHF.

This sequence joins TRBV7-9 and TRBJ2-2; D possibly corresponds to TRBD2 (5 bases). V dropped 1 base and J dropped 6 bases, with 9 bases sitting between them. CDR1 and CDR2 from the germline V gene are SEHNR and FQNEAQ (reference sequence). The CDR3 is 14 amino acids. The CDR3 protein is CASSLVGRPGELFF. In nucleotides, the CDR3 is TGTGCCAGCAGCTTAGTTGGGAGACCCGGGGAGCTGTTTTTT.